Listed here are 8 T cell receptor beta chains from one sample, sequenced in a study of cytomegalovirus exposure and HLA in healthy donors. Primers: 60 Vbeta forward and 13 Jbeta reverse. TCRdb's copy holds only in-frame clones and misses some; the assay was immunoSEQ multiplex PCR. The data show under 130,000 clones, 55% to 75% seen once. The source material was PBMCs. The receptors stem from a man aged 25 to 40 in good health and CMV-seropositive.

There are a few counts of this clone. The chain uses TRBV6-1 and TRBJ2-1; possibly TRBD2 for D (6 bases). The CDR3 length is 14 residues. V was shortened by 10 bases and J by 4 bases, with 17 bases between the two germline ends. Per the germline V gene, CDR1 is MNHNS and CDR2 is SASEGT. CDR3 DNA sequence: TGTGCCACCTTGGCGCAGGAGGGATACAATGAGCAGTTCTTC. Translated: CATLAQEGYNEQFF.

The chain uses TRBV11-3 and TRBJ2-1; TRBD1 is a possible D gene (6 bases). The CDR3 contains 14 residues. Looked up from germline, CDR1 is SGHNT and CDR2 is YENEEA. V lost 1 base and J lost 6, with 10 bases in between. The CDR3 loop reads CASSLVGDINEQFF. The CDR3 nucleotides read TGTGCCAGCAGCTTAGTTGGGGACATCAATGAGCAGTTCTTC. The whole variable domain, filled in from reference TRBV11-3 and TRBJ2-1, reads EAGVVQSPRYKIIEKKQPVAFWCNPISGHNTLYWYLQNLGQGPELLIRYENEEAVDDSQLPKDRFSAERLKGVDSTLKIQPAELGDSAVYLCASSLVGDINEQFFGPGTRLTVL.

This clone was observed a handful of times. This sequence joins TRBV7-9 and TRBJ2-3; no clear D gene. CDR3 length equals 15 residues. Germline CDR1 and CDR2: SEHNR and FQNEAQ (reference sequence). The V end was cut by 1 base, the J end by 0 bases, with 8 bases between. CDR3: CASSLGLVSTDTQYF. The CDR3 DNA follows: TGTGCCAGCAGCTTAGGCCTAGTCAGCACAGATACGCAGTATTTT.

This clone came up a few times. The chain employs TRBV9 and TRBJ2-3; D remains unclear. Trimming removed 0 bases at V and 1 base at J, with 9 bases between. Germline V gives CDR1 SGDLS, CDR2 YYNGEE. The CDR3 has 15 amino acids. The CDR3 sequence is CASSVGVLGTDTQYF. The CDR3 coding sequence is TGTGCCAGCAGCGTAGGAGTGCTCGGCACAGATACGCAGTATTTT.

CDR3 DNA sequence: TGTGCCAGCAGGGAACAGGGGATCGGGGAGCTGTTTTTT. It yields the protein CASREQGIGELFF. The chain joins TRBV6-1 to TRBJ2-2; TRBD1 matches 7 bases. The V and J ends lost 6 bases and 7 bases, in that order; junction bases with no gene match: 5. Germline lookup yields CDR1 MNHNS and CDR2 SASEGT. CDR3 length: 13 amino acids.

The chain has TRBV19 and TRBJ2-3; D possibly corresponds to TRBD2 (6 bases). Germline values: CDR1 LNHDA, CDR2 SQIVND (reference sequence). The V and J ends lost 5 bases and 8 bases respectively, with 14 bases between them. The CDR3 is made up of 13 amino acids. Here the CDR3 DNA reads TGTGCCAGTAGTGACGTTAGGCGGGGTACGCAGTATTTT. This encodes CASSDVRRGTQYF.

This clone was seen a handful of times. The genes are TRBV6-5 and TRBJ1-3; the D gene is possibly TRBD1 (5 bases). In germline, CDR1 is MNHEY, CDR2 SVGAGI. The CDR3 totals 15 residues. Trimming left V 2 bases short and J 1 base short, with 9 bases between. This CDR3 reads CASSYGGLSGNTIYF. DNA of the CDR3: TGTGCCAGCAGTTACGGGGGGTTGTCTGGAAACACCATATATTTT.

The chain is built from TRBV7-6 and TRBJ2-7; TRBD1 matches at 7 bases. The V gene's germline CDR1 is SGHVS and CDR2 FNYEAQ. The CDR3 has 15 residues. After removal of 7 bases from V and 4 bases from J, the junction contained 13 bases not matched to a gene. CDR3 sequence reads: CASTPTGTELYEQYF. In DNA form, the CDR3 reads TGTGCCAGCACCCCGACTGGGACAGAGCTATACGAGCAGTACTTC.